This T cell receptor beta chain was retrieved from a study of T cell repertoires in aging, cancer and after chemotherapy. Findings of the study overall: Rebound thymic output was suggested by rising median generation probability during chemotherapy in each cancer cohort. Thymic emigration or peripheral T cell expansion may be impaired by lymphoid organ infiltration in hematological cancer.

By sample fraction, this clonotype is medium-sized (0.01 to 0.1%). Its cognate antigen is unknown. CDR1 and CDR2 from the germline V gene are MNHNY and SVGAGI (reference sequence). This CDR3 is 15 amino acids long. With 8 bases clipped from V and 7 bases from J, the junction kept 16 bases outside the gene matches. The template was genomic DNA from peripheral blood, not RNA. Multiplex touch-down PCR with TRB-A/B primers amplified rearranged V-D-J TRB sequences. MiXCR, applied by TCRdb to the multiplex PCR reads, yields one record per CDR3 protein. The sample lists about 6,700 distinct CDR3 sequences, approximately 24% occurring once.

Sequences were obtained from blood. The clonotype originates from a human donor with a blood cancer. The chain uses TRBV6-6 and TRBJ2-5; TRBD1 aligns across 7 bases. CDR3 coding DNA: TGTGCCAGCCGTGAAACAGGGGCGCGATACGGGACCCAGTACTTC. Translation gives CASRETGARYGTQYF.